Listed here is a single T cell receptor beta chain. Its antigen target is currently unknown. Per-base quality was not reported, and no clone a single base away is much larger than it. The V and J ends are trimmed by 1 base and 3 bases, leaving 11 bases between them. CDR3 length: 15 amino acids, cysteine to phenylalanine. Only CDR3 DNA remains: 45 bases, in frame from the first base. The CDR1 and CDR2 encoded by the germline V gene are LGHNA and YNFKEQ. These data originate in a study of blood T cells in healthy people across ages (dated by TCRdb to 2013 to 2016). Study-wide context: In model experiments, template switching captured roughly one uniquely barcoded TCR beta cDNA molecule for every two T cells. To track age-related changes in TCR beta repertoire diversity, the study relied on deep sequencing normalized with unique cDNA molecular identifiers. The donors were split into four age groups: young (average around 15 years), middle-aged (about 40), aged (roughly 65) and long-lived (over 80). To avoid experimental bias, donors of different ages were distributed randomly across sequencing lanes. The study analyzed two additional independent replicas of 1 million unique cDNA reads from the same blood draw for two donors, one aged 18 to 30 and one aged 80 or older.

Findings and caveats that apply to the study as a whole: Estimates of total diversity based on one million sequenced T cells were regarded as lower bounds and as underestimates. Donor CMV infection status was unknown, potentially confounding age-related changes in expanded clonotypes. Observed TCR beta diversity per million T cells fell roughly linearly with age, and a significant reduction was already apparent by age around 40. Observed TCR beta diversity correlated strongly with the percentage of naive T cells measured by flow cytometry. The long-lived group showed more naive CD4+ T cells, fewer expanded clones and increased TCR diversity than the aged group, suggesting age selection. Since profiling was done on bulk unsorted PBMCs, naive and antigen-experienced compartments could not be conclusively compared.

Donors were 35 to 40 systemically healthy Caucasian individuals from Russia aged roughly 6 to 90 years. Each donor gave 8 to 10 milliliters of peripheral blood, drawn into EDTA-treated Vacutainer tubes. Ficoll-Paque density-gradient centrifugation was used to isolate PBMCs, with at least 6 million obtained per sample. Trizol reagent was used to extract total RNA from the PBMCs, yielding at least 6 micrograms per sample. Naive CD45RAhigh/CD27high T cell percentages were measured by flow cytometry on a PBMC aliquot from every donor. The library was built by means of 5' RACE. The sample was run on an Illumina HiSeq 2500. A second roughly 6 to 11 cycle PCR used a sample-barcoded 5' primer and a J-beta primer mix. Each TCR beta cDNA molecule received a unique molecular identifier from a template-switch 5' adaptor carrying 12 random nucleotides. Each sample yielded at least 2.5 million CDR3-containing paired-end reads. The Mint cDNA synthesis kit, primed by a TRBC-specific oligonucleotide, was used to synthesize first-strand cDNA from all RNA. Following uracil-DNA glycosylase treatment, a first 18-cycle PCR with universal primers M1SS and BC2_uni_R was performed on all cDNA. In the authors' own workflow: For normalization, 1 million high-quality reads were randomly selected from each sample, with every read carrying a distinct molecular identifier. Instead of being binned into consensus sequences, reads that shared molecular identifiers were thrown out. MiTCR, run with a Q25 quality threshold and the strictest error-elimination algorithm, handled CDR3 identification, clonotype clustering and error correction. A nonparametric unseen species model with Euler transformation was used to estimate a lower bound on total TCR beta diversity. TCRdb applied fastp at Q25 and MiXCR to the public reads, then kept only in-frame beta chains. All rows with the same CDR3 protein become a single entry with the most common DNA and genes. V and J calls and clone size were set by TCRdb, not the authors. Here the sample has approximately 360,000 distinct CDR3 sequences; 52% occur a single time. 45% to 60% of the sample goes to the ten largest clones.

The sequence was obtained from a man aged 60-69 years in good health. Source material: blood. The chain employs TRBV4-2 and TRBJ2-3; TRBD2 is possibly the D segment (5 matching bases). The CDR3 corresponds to CASSQAGGFTDTQYF. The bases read TGTGCCAGCAGCCAAGCCGGAGGTTTTACAGATACGCAGTATTTT.